What follows is one TCR beta chain and its context. Its antigen is unidentified. The sample comes from a study of cytomegalovirus exposure and HLA in healthy donors. Study context: In a previous analysis, 100 million to 140 million unique TCR beta sequences were found from 170 million or so T cells.

Study results and caveats: The classifier reportedly diagnosed cytomegalovirus status with high sensitivity and specificity. Evidence from a later analysis indicated that most CMV-associated TCR beta chains looked HLA-restricted.

With V trimmed by 4 bases and J by 0 bases, 8 bases remained unmatched. CDR3 length equals 16 residues. CDR1 is SGHRS, CDR2 YFSETQ, per germline. Use of 60 Vbeta and 13 Jbeta primers characterized the PCR. The repertoire was sequenced with immunoSEQ multiplex PCR; TCRdb's copy has only in-frame clones and lacks some. The sample holds more than 55,000 clones, under 90% seen once. The sample was PBMCs. This TCR was recovered from a woman aged 40 to 50 in good health and CMV-seronegative. The chain employs TRBV5-1 and TRBJ1-1; 8 bases agree with TRBD1. The CDR3, as DNA: TGCGCCAGCAGCCCCGGACAGGGTTCGTTGAACACTGAAGCTTTCTTT. Translating gives CASSPGQGSLNTEAFF.